What follows are 10 T cell receptor beta chains derived from one specimen sequenced in a study of T cell responses to AZD1222 COVID-19 vaccine. TCRdb keeps only in-frame clones here, not all; method: immunoSEQ multiplex PCR. The data contain 80,000 to 95,000 clones, about 91% of them singletons. Sequenced material: peripheral blood, taken on day 0 of AZD1222 vaccination. The source is an adult in good health.

The chain has TRBV5-4 and TRBJ2-1; a weak D match, TRBD1 (5 bases). V lost 2 bases and J 6 bases, leaving 15 bases between the germline ends. Per the germline V gene, CDR1 is SGHNT and CDR2 is YYREEE (reference sequence). CDR3 length equals 15 residues. CDR3 in amino acids: CASSLGQGPTNEQFF. CDR3 coding DNA: TGTGCCAGCAGCTTAGGGCAGGGTCCCACCAATGAGCAGTTCTTC.

This sequence joins TRBV11-1 and TRBJ2-5, with TRBD1 identical over 7 bases. V was clipped by 1 base and J by 5 bases; unmatched bases: 4. The CDR3 runs to 14 residues. Germline V gene lookup returns CDR1 SGHAT and CDR2 FQDESV (reference sequence). The CDR3 DNA sequence: TGTGCCAGCAGCTTAGGTCGACAGGGCGAGACCCAGTACTTC. This sequence encodes CASSLGRQGETQYF.

This rearrangement joins TRBV9 to TRBJ2-1; maybe TRBD2 (5 bases). The germline V gene encodes CDR1 SGDLS and CDR2 YYNGEE. The length of the CDR3 is 16 residues. Trimming left V 0 bases short and J 0 bases short, with 10 bases between. CDR3 protein: CASSVEGAHSYNEQFF. CDR3 bases: TGTGCCAGCAGCGTAGAGGGAGCCCACTCCTACAATGAGCAGTTCTTC.

This chain uses TRBV28 with TRBJ1-2; D perhaps matches TRBD1 (6 bases). The CDR3 is 13 amino acids. Trimming pared 5 bases from V and 5 bases from J, leaving 12 bases between. The germline CDR1 and CDR2 sequences are MDHEN and SYDVKM. DNA of the CDR3: TGTGCCAGCAGTCCACAGGGAAGATATGGCTACACCTTC. This codes for CASSPQGRYGYTF.

The chain is built from TRBV7-3 and TRBJ1-2; D possibly corresponds to TRBD1 (6 bases). The CDR3 spans 15 residues. V lost 11 bases and J lost 2, with 21 bases in between. Germline V CDR1 and CDR2: SGHTA, FQGTGA. CDR3 nucleotides: TGTGCCTCGGGGGCAGGGCCACCCTTAAACTATGGCTACACCTTC. Its translation: CASGAGPPLNYGYTF.

J is TRBJ2-1 and V is TRBV2, with no clear D. The CDR3 runs 15 residues. The germline gives CDR1 SNHLY, CDR2 FYNNEI. V lost 2 bases and J 0 bases, leaving 8 bases between the germline ends. This CDR3 reads CASSEFRNSYNEQFF. The CDR3 DNA reads TGTGCCAGCAGTGAATTTCGAAACTCCTACAATGAGCAGTTCTTC.

The V gene is TRBV29-1, the J gene TRBJ1-1; the D is unclear. The germline V gene has CDR1 SQVTM and CDR2 ANQGSEA. Trimming took 4 bases from V and 0 from J, leaving 3 bases between them. CDR3 size: 11 residues. CDR3 in DNA: TGCAGCGTTGCGGTGAACACTGAAGCTTTCTTT. This gives the protein CSVAVNTEAFF.

The rearrangement uses TRBV7-9 and TRBJ1-1; D may be TRBD1 (5 bases). From germline, CDR1 is SEHNR and CDR2 FQNEAQ (reference sequence). The CDR3 spans 15 residues. V gave up 4 bases and J gave up 2 bases, with 14 bases separating them. The CDR3 loop is CASSSFGTANTEAFF. The CDR3 DNA reads as TGTGCCAGCAGCTCCTTCGGGACGGCAAACACTGAAGCTTTCTTT.

The chain uses TRBV19 and TRBJ1-5, with unresolved D. The V and J ends lost 7 bases and 1 base respectively, with 23 bases between them. Per germline, CDR1 LNHDA and CDR2 SQIVND (reference sequence). The CDR3 length is 18 residues. CDR3 region: CASTPIFSGRKSNQPQHF. The CDR3 nucleotides read TGTGCCAGTACCCCCATCTTTTCGGGCAGGAAAAGCAATCAGCCCCAGCATTTT.

This clone counts as medium-sized (0.01 to 0.1%). The sample holds other DNA sequences that translate to the same CDR3. This chain joins TRBV19 and TRBJ2-3; D unclear. V dropped 9 bases and J dropped 6 bases, with 7 bases sitting between them. CDR1 is LNHDA and CDR2 is SQIVND in the germline V gene (reference sequence). This CDR3 is 10 amino acids long. CDR3 amino acids: CASEGDTQYF. In DNA, the CDR3 is TGTGCCAGCGAAGGGGATACGCAGTATTTT.